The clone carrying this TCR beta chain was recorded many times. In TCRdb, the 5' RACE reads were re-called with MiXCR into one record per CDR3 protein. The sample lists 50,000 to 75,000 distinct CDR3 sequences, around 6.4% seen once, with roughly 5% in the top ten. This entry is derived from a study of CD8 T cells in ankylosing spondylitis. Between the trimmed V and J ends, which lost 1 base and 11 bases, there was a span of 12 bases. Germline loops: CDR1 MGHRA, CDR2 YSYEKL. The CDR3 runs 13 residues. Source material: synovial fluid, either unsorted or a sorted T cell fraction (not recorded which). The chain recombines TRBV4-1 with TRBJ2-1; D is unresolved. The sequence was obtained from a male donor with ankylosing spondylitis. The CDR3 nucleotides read TGCGCCAGCAGCCAAGCCCAACAGCTTCAGCAGTTCTTC. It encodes CASSQAQQLQQFF.